One and the same sample provided the 14 T cell receptor beta chains below, sequenced in a study of blood T cell repertoires in COVID-19. Generated by immunoSEQ multiplex PCR, the TCRdb table keeps only in-frame clones and is missing some. Here the sample spans about 6,400 clones, about four fifths being singletons. The sample was peripheral blood. These TCRs come from a human donor with active COVID-19. The donor label of this sample is uncertain.

The genes are TRBV5-1 and TRBJ1-6; weak D call: TRBD1 (6 bases). V gave up 1 base and J gave up 10 bases, with 18 bases separating them. This CDR3 is 16 amino acids long. Germline loops: CDR1 SGHRS, CDR2 YFSETQ. The chain's CDR3 is CASSLLPGARKSPLHF. In nucleotides, the CDR3 is TGCGCCAGCAGCTTGTTGCCAGGGGCAAGGAAATCACCCCTCCACTTT.

The V call is TRBV6-6, the J call TRBJ1-1; D unclear. V was trimmed by 2 bases and J by 0 bases, leaving 7 bases between them. The CDR3 spans 14 residues. Germline CDR1 and CDR2: MNHNY and SVGAGI (reference sequence). The CDR3, as DNA: TGTGCCAGCAGTTACGGGGAGGTGAACACTGAAGCTTTCTTT. Translating it yields CASSYGEVNTEAFF.

This clone was seen just once. This chain's CDR3 is CAISESASGGTADTQYF. CDR3 in DNA: TGTGCCATCAGTGAGTCGGCTAGCGGGGGTACCGCGGATACGCAGTATTTT. The chain links TRBV10-3 to TRBJ2-3; 10 bases are shared with TRBD2. The CDR3 is 17 residues long. Trimming removed 0 bases from V and 6 bases from J; junction bases left unmatched: 9. Germline CDR1 is ENHRY and CDR2 is SYGVKD.

The chain links TRBV6-1 to TRBJ2-3; 12 bases line up with TRBD2. Germline trimming cut 2 bases from V and 4 bases from J; bases unmatched to any gene: 1. This CDR3 is built from 15 residues. Germline CDR1 and CDR2: MNHNS and SASEGT. CDR3 DNA: TGTGCCAGCAGTGAACTAGCGGGAGGGCCAGATACGCAGTATTTT. Encoded protein: CASSELAGGPDTQYF.

J is TRBJ1-2 and V is TRBV19, with TRBD1 matching over 8 bases. The CDR3 length is 16 residues. From germline, CDR1 is LNHDA and CDR2 SQIVND (reference sequence). The junction had 17 bases not matched to a gene; V was cut back by 11 bases and J by 3 bases. CDR3: CARKLRDRPCDYGYTF. Written as DNA, the CDR3 is TGTGCCCGCAAATTGAGGGACAGGCCGTGCGACTATGGCTACACCTTC.

The rearrangement joins TRBV14 to TRBJ2-1; TRBD2 matches at 8 bases. After removal of 4 bases from V and 9 bases from J, the junction contained 5 bases not matched to a gene. This CDR3 is built from 13 residues. Germline assignment: CDR1 SGHDN and CDR2 FVKESK. The CDR3 loop is CASSLSLAGEQFF. Here the CDR3 DNA reads TGTGCCAGCAGCCTATCCCTAGCGGGTGAGCAGTTCTTC. Drawing the rest from reference TRBV14 and TRBJ2-1, the complete variable domain is EAGVTQFPSHSVIEKGQTVTLRCDPISGHDNLYWYRRVMGKEIKFLLHFVKESKQDESGMPNNRFLAERTGGTYSTLKVQPAELEDSGVYFCASSLSLAGEQFFGPGTRLTVL.

The genes are TRBV6-2 or TRBV6-3 and TRBJ2-1; D is perhaps TRBD2 (5 bases). The CDR3 is 14 amino acids. Germline lookup yields CDR1 MNHEY and CDR2 SVGEGT. Trimming removed 6 bases from V and 2 bases from J, with 11 bases in between. The CDR3 protein is CASSRGVAYNEQFF. Written as DNA, the CDR3 is TGTGCCAGCAGCCGGGGAGTCGCCTACAATGAGCAGTTCTTC.

This clone was recorded a few times. The chain is built from TRBV11-2 and TRBJ2-7, with 9 bases identical to TRBD2. The junction had 6 bases not matched to a gene; V was cut back by 0 bases and J by 6 bases. Germline loops: CDR1 SGHAT, CDR2 FQNNGV. The CDR3 covers 15 residues. CDR3 amino acids: CASSLEASGAAEQYF. Here the CDR3 DNA reads TGTGCCAGCAGCTTAGAGGCTAGCGGGGCCGCCGAGCAGTACTTC.

The chain recombines TRBV5-4 with TRBJ2-1; D is possibly TRBD1 (6 bases). The CDR3 is 16 amino acids. V was trimmed by 4 bases and J by 7 bases, leaving 21 bases between them. Germline values: CDR1 SGHNT, CDR2 YYREEE (reference sequence). The CDR3 nucleotides read TGTGCCAGCAGCCCCTGGGGGCTTCTTGGGCGGAATGAGCAGTTCTTC. Translation: CASSPWGLLGRNEQFF.

V is TRBV4-2 and J is TRBJ2-7, with 9 bases fitting TRBD1. CDR1 and CDR2 from the germline V gene are LGHNA and YNFKEQ. The CDR3 has 15 residues. With 4 bases clipped from V and 0 bases from J, the junction kept 4 bases outside the gene matches. Here the CDR3 DNA reads TGTGCCAGCAGCCGACCGGGACAGGGCTCCTACGAGCAGTACTTC. It is translated as CASSRPGQGSYEQYF.

The V and J genes are TRBV15 and TRBJ2-7, with TRBD2 matching over 8 bases. CDR1 is LNHNV and CDR2 is YYDKDF in the germline V gene (reference sequence). V trimming: 5 bases; J trimming: 6 bases; junction bases outside the gene matches: 12. The length of the CDR3 is 15 residues. The CDR3 DNA reads TGTGCCACCAGCGTGAGGTCCGGGACTAGGGGCGAGCAGTACTTC. This sequence encodes CATSVRSGTRGEQYF. The full variable domain, its missing parts supplied by reference TRBV15 and TRBJ2-7, is DAMVIQNPRYQVTQFGKPVTLSCSQTLNHNVMYWYQQKSSQAPKLLFHYYDKDFNNEADTPDNFQSRRPNTSFCFLDIRSPGLGDTAMYLCATSVRSGTRGEQYFGPGTRLTVT.

The chain carries TRBV4-2 and TRBJ1-4; no definite D call. The CDR3 has 15 residues. V was cut by 4 bases and J by 0 bases, with 9 bases left in between. Germline assignment: CDR1 LGHNA and CDR2 YNFKEQ. DNA for the CDR3: TGTGCCAGCAGCCCACCGGGGTCAACTAATGAAAAACTGTTTTTT. Its protein product is CASSPPGSTNEKLFF.

The CDR3 DNA reads TGTGCCAGCAGCCAAGGACAGGGGTATTCACCCCTCCACTTT. As protein: CASSQGQGYSPLHF. V is TRBV3-1 (or the pseudogene TRBV3-2) and J is TRBJ1-6, with TRBD1 identical over 8 bases. Germline assignment: CDR1 LGHDT and CDR2 YNNKEL (reference sequence). The CDR3 runs to 14 residues. Trimming at V came to 1 base and at J to 8 bases, leaving 1 base not matched to a gene.

Relative to its sample, this clone is medium-sized. V is TRBV6-1 and J is TRBJ2-3; 8 nucleotides agree with TRBD2. This CDR3 spans 15 amino acids. Germline trimming cut 1 base from V and 1 base from J; bases unmatched to any gene: 1. Germline V gene lookup returns CDR1 MNHNS and CDR2 SASEGT. CDR3 amino acids: CASSEEAGGTDTQYF. The CDR3 DNA reads as TGTGCCAGCAGTGAAGAAGCGGGGGGCACAGATACGCAGTATTTT.